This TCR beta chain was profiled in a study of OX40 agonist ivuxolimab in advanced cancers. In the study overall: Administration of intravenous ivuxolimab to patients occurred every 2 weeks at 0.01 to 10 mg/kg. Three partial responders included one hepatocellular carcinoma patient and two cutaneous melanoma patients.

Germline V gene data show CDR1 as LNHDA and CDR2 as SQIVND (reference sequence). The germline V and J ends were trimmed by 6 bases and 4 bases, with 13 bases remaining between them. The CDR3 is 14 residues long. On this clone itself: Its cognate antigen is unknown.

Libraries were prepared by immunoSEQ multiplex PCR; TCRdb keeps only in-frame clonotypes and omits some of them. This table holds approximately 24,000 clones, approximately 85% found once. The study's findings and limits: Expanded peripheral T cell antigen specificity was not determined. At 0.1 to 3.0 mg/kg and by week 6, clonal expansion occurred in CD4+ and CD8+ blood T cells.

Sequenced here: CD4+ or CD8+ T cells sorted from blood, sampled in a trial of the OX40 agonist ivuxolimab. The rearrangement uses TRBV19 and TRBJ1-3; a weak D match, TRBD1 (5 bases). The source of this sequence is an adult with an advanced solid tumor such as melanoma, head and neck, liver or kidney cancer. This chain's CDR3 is CASSFQGAGNTIYF. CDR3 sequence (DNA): TGTGCCAGTAGCTTCCAGGGTGCCGGAAACACCATATATTTT.